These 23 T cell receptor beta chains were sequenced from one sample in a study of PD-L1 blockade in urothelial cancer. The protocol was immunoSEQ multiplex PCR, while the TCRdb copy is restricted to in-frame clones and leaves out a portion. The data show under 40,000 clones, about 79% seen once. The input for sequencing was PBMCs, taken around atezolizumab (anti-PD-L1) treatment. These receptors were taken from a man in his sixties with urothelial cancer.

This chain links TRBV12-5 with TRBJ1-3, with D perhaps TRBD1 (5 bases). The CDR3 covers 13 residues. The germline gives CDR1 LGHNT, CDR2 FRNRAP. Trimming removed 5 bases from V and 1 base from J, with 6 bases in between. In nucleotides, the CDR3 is TGTGCTAGTGGTCCAGGGTCTGGAAACACCATATATTTT. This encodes CASGPGSGNTIYF.

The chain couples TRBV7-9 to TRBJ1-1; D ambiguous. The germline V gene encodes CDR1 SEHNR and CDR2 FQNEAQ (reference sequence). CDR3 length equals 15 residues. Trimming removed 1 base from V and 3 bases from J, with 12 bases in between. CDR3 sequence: CASSLVSPPDTEAFF. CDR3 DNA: TGTGCCAGCAGCTTAGTTTCTCCCCCGGACACTGAAGCTTTCTTT.

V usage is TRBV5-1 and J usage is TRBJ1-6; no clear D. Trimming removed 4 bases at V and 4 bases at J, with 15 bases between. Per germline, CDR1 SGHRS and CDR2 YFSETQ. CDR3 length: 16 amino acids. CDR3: CASSPGAGIYNSPLHF. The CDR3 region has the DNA TGCGCCAGCAGCCCGGGAGCGGGGATTTATAATTCACCCCTCCACTTT.

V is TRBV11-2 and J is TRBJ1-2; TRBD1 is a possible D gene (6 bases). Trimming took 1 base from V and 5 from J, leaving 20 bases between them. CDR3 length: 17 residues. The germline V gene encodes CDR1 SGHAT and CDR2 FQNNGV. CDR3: CASSLVGLSYTGYGYTF. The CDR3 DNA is TGTGCCAGCAGCTTAGTTGGTCTTTCCTACACAGGGTATGGCTACACCTTC.

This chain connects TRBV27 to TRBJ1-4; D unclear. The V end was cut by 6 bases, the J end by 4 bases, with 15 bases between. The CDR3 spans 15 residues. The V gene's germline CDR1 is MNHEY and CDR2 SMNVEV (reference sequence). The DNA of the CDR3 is TGTGCCAGCAGCCTAAGGTGGCAGGTTAATGAAAAACTGTTTTTT. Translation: CASSLRWQVNEKLFF. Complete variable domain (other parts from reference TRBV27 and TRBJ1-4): EAQVTQNPRYLITVTGKKLTVTCSQNMNHEYMSWYRQDPGLGLRQIYYSMNVEVTDKGDVPEGYKVSRKEKRNFPLILESPSPNQTSLYFCASSLRWQVNEKLFFGSGTQLSVL.

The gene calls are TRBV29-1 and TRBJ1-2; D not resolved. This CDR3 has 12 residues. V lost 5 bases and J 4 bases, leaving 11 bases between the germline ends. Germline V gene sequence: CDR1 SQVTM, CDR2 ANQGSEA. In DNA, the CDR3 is TGCAGCGTTCTCGGTGAGCGCTATGGCTACACCTTC. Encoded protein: CSVLGERYGYTF.

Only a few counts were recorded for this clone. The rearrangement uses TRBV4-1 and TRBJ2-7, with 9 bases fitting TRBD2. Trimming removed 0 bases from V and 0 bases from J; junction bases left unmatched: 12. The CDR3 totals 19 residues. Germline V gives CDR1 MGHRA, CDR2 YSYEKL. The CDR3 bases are TGCGCCAGCAGCCAAGATCGGGGTAGCGGGAGCCTACGCTCCTACGAGCAGTACTTC. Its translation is CASSQDRGSGSLRSYEQYF.

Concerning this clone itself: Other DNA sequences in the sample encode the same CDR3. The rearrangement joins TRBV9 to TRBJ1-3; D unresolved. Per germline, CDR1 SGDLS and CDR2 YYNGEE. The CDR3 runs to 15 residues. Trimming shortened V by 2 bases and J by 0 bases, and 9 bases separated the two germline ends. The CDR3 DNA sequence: TGTGCCAGCAGCGTCACAGAGAGCTCTGGAAACACCATATATTTT. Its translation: CASSVTESSGNTIYF. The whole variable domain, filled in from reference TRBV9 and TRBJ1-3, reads DSGVTQTPKHLITATGQRVTLRCSPRSGDLSVYWYQQSLDQGLQFLIQYYNGEERAKGNILERFSAQQFPDLHSELNLSSLELGDSALYFCASSVTESSGNTIYFGEGSWLTVV.

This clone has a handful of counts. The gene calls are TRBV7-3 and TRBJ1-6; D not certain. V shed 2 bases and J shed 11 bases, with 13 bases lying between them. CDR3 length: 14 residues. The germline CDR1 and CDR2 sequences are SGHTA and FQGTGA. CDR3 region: CASSLRGNSTPLHF. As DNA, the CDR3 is TGTGCCAGCAGCTTACGAGGGAATTCTACACCCCTCCACTTT.

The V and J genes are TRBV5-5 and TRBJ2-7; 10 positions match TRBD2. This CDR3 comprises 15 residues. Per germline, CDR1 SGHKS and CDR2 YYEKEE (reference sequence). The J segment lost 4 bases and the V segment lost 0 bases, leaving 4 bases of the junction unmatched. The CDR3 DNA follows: TGTGCCAGCAGCTTGGCGGCTAGCGGGGGATACGAGCAGTACTTC. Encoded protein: CASSLAASGGYEQYF.

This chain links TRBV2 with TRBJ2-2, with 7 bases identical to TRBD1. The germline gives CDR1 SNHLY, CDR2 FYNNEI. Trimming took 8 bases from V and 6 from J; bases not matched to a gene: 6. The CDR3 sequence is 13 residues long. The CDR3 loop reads CASCPGGSGELFF. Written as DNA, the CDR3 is TGTGCCAGCTGCCCAGGGGGATCCGGGGAGCTGTTTTTT. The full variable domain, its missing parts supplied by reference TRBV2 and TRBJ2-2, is EPEVTQTPSHQVTQMGQEVILRCVPISNHLYFYWYRQILGQKVEFLVSFYNNEISEKSEIFDDQFSVERPDGSNFTLKIRSTKLEDSAMYFCASCPGGSGELFFGEGSRLTVL.

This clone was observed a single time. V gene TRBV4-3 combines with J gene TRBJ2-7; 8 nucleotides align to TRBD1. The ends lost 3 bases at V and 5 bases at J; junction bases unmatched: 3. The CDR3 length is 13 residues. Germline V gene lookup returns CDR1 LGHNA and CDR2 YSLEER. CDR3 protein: CASSQDRAHEQYF. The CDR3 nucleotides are TGCGCCAGCAGCCAGGACAGGGCGCACGAGCAGTACTTC.

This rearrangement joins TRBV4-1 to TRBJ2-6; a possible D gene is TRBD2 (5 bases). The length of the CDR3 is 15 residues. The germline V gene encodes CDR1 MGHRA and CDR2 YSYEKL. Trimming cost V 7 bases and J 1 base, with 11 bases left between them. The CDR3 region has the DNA TGCGCCAGCAAGCTTCCGGGATCTGGGGCCAACGTCCTGACTTTC. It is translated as CASKLPGSGANVLTF.

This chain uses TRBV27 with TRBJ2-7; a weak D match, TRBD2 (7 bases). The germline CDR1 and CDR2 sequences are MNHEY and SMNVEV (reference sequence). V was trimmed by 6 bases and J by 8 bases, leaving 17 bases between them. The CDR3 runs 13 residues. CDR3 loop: CASSFASGGQQYF. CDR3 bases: TGTGCCAGCAGCTTCGCATCCGGGGGGCAGCAGTACTTC.

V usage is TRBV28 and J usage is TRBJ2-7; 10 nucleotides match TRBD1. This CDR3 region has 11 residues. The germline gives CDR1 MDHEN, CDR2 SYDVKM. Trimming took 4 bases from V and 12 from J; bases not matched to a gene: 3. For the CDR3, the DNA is TGTGCCAGCAGTTCGACAGGGGGCCTGTACTTC. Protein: CASSSTGGLYF.

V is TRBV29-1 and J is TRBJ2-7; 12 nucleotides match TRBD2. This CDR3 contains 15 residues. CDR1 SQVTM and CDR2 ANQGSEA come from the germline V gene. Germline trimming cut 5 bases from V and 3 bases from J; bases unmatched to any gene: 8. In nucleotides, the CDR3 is TGCAGCGTTTTAAGACTAGCGGGAGTCCGCTACGAGCAGTACTTC. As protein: CSVLRLAGVRYEQYF.

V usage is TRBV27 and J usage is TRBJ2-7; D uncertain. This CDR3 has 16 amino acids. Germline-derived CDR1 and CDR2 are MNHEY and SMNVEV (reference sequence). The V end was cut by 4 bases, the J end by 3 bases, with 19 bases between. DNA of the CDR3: TGTGCCAGCAGTTCCCTTCTTTCTCGTAGGAGCTACGAGCAGTACTTC. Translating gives CASSSLLSRRSYEQYF.

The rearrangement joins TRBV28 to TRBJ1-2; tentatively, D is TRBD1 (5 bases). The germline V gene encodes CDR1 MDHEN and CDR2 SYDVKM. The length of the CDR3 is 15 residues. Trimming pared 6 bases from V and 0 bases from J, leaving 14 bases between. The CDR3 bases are TGTGCCAGCAGCAGGGTGGCAGCTACTAACTATGGCTACACCTTC. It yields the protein CASSRVAATNYGYTF.

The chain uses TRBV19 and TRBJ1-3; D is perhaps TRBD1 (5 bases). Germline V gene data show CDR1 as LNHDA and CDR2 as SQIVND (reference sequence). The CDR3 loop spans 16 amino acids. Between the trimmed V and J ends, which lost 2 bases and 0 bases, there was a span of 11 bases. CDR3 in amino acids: CASSIPDTLSGNTIYF. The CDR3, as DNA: TGTGCCAGTAGTATACCGGACACCCTCTCTGGAAACACCATATATTTT.

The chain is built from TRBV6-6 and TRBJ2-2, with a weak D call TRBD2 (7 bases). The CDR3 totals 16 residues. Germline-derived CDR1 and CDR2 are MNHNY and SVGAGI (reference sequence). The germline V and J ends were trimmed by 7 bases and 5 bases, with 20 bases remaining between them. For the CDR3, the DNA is TGTGCCAGCATCAAGGGGACACTCGGGGGGACCGGGGAGCTGTTTTTT. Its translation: CASIKGTLGGTGELFF.

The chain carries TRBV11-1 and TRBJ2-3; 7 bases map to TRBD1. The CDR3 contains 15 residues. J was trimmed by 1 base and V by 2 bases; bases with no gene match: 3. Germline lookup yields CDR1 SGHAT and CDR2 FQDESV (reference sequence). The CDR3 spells CASSLLQGRTDTQYF. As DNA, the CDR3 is TGTGCCAGCAGCTTATTACAGGGGCGCACAGATACGCAGTATTTT.

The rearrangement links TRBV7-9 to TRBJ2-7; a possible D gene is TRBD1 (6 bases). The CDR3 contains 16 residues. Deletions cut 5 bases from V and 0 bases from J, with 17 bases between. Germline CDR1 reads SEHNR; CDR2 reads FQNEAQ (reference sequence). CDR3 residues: CASSHPWTESSYEQYF. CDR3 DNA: TGTGCCAGCAGCCACCCTTGGACAGAAAGCTCCTACGAGCAGTACTTC.

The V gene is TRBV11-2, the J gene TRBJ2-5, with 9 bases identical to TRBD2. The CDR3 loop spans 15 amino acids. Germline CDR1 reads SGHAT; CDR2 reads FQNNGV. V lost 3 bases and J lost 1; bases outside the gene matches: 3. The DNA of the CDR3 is TGTGCCAGCAGCTTGCTAGCGGGATTCCAAGAGACCCAGTACTTC. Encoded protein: CASSLLAGFQETQYF.